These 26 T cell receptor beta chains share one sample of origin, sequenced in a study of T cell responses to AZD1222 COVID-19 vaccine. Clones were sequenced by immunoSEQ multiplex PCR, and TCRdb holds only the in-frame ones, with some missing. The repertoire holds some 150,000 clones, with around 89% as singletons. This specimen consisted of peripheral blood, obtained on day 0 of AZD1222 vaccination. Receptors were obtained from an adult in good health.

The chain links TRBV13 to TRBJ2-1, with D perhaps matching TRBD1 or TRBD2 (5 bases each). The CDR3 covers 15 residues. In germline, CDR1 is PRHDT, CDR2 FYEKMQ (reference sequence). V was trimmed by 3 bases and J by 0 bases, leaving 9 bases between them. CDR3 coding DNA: TGTGCCAGCAGCTTTGGGACCCGCTCCTACAATGAGCAGTTCTTC. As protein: CASSFGTRSYNEQFF.

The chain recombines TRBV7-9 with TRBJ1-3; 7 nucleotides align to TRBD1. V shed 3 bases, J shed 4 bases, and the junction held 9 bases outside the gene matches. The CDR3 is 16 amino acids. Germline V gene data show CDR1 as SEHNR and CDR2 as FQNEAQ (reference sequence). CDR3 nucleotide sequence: TGTGCCAGCAGCTTCCGAGGGGGCGCGATCGGAAACACCATATATTTT. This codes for CASSFRGGAIGNTIYF.

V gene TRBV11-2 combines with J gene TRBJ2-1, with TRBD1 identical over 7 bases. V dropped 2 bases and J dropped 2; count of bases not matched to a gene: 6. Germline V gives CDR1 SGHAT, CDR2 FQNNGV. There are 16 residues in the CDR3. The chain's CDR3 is CASSLWRGGAYNEQFF. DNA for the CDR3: TGTGCCAGCAGCTTATGGCGAGGGGGCGCCTACAATGAGCAGTTCTTC.

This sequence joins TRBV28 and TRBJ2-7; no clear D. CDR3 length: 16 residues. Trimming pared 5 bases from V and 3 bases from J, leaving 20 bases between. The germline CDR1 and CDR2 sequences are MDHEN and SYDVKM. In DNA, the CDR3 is TGTGCCAGCAGTCTTCGGACCGTGATGAGCTACTACGAGCAGTACTTC. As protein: CASSLRTVMSYYEQYF.

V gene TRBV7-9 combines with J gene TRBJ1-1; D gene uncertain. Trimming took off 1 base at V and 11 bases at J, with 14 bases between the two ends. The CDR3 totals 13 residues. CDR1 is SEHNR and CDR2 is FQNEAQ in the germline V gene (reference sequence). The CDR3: CASSLGLLIGAFF. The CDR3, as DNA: TGTGCCAGCAGCTTAGGACTCCTAATCGGGGCTTTCTTT.

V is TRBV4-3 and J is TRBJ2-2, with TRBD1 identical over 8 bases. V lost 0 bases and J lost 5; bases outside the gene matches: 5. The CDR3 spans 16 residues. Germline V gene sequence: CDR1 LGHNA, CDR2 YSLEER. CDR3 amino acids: CASSQDEDRETGELFF. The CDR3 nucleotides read TGCGCCAGCAGCCAAGATGAGGACAGGGAAACCGGGGAGCTGTTTTTT.

In DNA form, the CDR3 reads TGTGCCAGCAGCCTAGGACAGGGCGCGTACAATGAGCAGTTCTTC. Translating it yields CASSLGQGAYNEQFF. V is TRBV9 and J is TRBJ2-1; 8 bases agree with TRBD1. V shed 4 bases and J 4 bases; nucleotides not matched to a gene: 7. Germline V gene sequence: CDR1 SGDLS, CDR2 YYNGEE. CDR3 length: 15 amino acids. Together with reference TRBV9 and TRBJ2-1, the CDR3 gives the full variable domain: DSGVTQTPKHLITATGQRVTLRCSPRSGDLSVYWYQQSLDQGLQFLIQYYNGEERAKGNILERFSAQQFPDLHSELNLSSLELGDSALYFCASSLGQGAYNEQFFGPGTRLTVL.

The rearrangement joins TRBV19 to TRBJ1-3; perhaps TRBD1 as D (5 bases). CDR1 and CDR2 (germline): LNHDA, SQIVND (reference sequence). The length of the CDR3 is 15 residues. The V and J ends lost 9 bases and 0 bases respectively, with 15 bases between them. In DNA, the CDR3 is TGTGCCAGCGGCTGGGGGTCGAGCTCTGGAAACACCATATATTTT. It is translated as CASGWGSSSGNTIYF.

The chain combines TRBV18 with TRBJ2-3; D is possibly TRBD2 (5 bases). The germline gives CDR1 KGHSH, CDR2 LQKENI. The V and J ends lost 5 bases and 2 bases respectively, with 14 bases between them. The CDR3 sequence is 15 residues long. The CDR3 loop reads CASSDVRTYTDTQYF. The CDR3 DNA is TGTGCCAGCTCAGACGTTAGGACTTACACAGATACGCAGTATTTT.

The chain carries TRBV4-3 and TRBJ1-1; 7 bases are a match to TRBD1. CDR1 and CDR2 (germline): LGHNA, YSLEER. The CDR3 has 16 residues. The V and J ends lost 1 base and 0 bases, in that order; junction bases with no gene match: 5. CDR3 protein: CASSQAPTGMNTEAFF. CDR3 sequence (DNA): TGCGCCAGCAGCCAAGCCCCGACAGGGATGAACACTGAAGCTTTCTTT.

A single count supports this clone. The CDR3 protein is CASRGSGPDSNQPQHF. CDR3 coding DNA: TGTGCCAGCAGGGGGAGCGGTCCAGATAGCAATCAGCCCCAGCATTTT. This chain connects TRBV2 to TRBJ1-5; no definite D call. The CDR3 contains 16 residues. Germline lookup yields CDR1 SNHLY and CDR2 FYNNEI. Trimming left V 6 bases short and J 0 bases short, with 15 bases between.

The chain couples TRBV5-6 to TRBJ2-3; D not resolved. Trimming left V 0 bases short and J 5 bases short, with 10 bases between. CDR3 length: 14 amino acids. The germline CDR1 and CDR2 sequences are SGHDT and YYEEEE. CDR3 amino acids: CASSLGARVDTQYF. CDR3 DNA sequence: TGTGCCAGCAGCTTGGGGGCCCGTGTAGATACGCAGTATTTT.

The CDR3 reads CASSAQGYQPQHF. The CDR3, as DNA: TGTGCCAGCAGCGCTCAGGGGTACCAGCCCCAGCATTTT. V is TRBV2 and J is TRBJ1-5; tentatively, D is TRBD1 (6 bases). Germline lookup yields CDR1 SNHLY and CDR2 FYNNEI. V was pared by 6 bases and J by 7 bases, with 13 bases between. This CDR3 region has 13 residues. The entire variable domain, with the rest obtained from reference TRBV2 and TRBJ1-5, is as follows: EPEVTQTPSHQVTQMGQEVILRCVPISNHLYFYWYRQILGQKVEFLVSFYNNEISEKSEIFDDQFSVERPDGSNFTLKIRSTKLEDSAMYFCASSAQGYQPQHFGDGTRLSIL.

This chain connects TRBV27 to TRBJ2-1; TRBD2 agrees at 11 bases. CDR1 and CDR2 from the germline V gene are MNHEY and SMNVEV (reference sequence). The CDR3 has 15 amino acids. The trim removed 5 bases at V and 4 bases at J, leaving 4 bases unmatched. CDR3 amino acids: CASSPGTSGYNEQFF. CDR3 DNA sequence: TGTGCCAGCAGTCCGGGGACTAGCGGATACAATGAGCAGTTCTTC.

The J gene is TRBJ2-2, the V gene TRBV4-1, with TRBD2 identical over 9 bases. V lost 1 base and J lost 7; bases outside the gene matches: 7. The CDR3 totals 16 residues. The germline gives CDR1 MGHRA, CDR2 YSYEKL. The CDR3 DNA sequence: TGCGCCAGCAGCCAAGGGCAGCGGGAGGTTTTCGGGGAGCTGTTTTTT. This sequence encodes CASSQGQREVFGELFF.

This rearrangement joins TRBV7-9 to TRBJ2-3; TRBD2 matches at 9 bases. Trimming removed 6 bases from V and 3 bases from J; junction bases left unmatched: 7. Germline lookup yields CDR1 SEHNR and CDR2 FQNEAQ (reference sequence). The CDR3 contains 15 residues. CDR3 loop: CASRSAGGWTDTQYF. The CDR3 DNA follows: TGTGCCAGCAGGTCGGCGGGGGGGTGGACAGATACGCAGTATTTT.

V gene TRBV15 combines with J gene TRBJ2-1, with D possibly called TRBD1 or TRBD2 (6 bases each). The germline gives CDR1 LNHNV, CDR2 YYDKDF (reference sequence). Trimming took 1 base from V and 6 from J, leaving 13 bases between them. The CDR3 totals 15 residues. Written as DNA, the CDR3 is TGTGCCACCAGCAGAGTCCGTAGGGGGGTCAATGAGCAGTTCTTC. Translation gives CATSRVRRGVNEQFF.

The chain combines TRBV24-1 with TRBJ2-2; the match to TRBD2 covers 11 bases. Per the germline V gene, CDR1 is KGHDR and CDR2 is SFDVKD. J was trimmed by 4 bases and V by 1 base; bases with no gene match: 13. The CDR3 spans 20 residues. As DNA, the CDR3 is TGTGCCACCAGTGATTTTGGACAGTATAGCGGGAGGGCCCCCACCGGGGAGCTGTTTTTT. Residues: CATSDFGQYSGRAPTGELFF.

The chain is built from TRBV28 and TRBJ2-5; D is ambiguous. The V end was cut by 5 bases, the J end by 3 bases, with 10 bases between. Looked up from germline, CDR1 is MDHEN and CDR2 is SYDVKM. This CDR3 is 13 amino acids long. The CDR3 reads CASSPILKETQYF. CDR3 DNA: TGTGCCAGCAGTCCCATTCTGAAAGAGACCCAGTACTTC.

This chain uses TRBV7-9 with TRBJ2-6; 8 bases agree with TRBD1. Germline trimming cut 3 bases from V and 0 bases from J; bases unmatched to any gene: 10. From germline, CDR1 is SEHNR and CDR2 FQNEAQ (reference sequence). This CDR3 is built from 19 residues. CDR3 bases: TGTGCCAGCAGCTTCAAGGACAGGGAACGGTTCTCTGGGGCCAACGTCCTGACTTTC. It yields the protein CASSFKDRERFSGANVLTF. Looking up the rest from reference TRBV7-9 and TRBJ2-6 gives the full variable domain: DTGVSQNPRHKITKRGQNVTFRCDPISEHNRLYWYRQTLGQGPEFLTYFQNEAQLEKSRLLSDRFSAERPKGSFSTLEIQRTEQGDSAMYLCASSFKDRERFSGANVLTFGAGSRLTVL.

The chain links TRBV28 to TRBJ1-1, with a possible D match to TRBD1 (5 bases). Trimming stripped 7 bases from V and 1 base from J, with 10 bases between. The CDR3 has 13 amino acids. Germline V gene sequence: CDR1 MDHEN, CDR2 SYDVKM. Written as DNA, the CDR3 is TGTGCCAGCACCATGGGGGGGAACACTGAAGCTTTCTTT. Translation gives CASTMGGNTEAFF.

The CDR3 coding sequence is TGCGCCAGCAGCTTGGAGTTTCAGAATAGCGATGAGCAGTTCTTC. This gives the protein CASSLEFQNSDEQFF. This chain joins TRBV5-1 and TRBJ2-1; tentative D call: TRBD2 (5 bases). V was clipped by 0 bases and J by 8 bases, with 15 bases between them. CDR1 is SGHRS and CDR2 is YFSETQ in the germline V gene. The CDR3 has 15 residues.

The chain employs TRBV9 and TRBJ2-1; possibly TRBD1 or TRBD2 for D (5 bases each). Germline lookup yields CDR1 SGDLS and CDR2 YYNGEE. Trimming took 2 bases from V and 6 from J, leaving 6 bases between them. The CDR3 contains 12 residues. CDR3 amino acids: CASSVGVNEQFF. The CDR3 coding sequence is TGTGCCAGCAGCGTGGGGGTCAATGAGCAGTTCTTC.

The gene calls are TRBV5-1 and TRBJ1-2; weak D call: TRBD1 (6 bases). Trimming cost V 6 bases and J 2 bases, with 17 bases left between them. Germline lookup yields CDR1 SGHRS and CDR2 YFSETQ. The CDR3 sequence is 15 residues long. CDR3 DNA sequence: TGCGCCAGCAACCGGGGTGGGGGCGACAACTATGGCTACACCTTC. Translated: CASNRGGGDNYGYTF. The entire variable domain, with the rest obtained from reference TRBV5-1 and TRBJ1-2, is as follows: KAGVTQTPRYLIKTRGQQVTLSCSPISGHRSVSWYQQTPGQGLQFLFEYFSETQRNKGNFPGRFSGRQFSNSRSEMNVSTLELGDSALYLCASNRGGGDNYGYTFGSGTRLTVV.

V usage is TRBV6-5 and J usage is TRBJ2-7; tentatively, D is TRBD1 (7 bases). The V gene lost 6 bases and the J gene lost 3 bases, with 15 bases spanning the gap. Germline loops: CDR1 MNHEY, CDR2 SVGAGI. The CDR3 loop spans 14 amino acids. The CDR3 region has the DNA TGTGCCAGCAGACAGACAGGGAGGTTCTACGAGCAGTACTTC. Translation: CASRQTGRFYEQYF.

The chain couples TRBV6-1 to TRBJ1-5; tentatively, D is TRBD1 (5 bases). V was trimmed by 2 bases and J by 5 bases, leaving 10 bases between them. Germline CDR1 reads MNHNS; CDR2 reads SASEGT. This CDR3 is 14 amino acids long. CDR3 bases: TGTGCCAGCAGTGAATCGGGGCCTTATCAGCCCCAGCATTTT. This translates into CASSESGPYQPQHF.